This T cell receptor beta chain comes out of a study of T cell responses to AZD1222 COVID-19 vaccine. Data came from immunoSEQ multiplex PCR; TCRdb stores just in-frame clones and leaves some out. The profile shows roughly 140,000 clones, about 88% of them singletons. This receptor was taken from an adult in good health. The sample was peripheral blood, taken on day 0 of AZD1222 vaccination.

CDR3 residues: CASSWTSGNTGELFF. CDR3 bases: TGCGCCAGCAGCTGGACTAGCGGGAACACCGGGGAGCTGTTTTTT. The rearrangement uses TRBV5-1 and TRBJ2-2; 10 nucleotides line up with TRBD2. V lost 3 bases, J lost 1 base, and 0 bases stayed unmatched. This CDR3 comprises 15 residues. Per the germline V gene, CDR1 is SGHRS and CDR2 is YFSETQ.